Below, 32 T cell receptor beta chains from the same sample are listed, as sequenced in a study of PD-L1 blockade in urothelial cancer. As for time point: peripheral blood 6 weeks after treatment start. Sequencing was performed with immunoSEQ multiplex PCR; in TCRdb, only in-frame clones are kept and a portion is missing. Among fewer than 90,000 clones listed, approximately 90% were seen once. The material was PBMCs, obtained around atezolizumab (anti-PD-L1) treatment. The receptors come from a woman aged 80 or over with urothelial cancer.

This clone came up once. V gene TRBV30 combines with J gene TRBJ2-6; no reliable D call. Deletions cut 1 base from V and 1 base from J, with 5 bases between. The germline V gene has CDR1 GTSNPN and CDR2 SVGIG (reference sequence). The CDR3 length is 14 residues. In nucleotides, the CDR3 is TGTGCCTGGAGTGACAAATCTGGGGCCAACGTCCTGACTTTC. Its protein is CAWSDKSGANVLTF.

CDR3 sequence (DNA): TGTGCCAGCAGCGTAGGGCTGAGCGGTGGGGCGGGAGGCCGTACGGAGACCCAGTACTTC. Translation: CASSVGLSGGAGGRTETQYF. V gene TRBV9 combines with J gene TRBJ2-5, with 8 bases aligning to TRBD2. Germline values: CDR1 SGDLS, CDR2 YYNGEE. V shed 0 bases, J shed 5 bases, and the junction held 21 bases outside the gene matches. This CDR3 region has 20 residues.

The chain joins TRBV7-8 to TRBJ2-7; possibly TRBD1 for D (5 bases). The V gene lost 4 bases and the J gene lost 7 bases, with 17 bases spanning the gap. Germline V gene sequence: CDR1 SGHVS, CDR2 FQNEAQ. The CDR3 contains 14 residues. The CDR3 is CASSWTQGHGEQYF. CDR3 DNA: TGTGCCAGCAGCTGGACCCAGGGCCACGGGGAGCAGTACTTC.

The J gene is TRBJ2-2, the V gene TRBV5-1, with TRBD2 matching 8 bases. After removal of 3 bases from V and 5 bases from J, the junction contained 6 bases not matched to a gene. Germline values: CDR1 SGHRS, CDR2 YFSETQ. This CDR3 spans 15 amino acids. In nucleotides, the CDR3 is TGCGCCAGCAGCTCAACCGGGACTAGTACCGGGGAGCTGTTTTTT. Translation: CASSSTGTSTGELFF.

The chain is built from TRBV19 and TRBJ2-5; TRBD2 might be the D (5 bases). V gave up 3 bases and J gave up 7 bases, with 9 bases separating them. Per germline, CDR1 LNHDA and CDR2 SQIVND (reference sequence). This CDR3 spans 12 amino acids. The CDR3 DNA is TGTGCCAGTAGTATTGGTGCGGGGACCCAGTACTTC. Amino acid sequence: CASSIGAGTQYF.

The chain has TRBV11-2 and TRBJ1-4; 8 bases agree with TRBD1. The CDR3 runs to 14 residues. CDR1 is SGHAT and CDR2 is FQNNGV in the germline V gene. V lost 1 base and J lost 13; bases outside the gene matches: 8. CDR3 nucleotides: TGTGCCAGCAGCTTAGCGTCAGGGGGCGCGAGACTGTTTTTT. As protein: CASSLASGGARLFF.

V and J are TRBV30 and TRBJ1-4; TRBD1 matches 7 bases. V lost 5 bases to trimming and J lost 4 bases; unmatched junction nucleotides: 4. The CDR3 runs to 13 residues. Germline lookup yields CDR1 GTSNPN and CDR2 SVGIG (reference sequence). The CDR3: CAWRDSLNEKLFF. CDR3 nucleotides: TGTGCCTGGCGGGACAGTCTTAATGAAAAACTGTTTTTT.

The CDR3 bases are TGTGCCAGCAGTCCTACAGGGGTCGGCGCAACTAATGAAAAACTGTTTTTT. Translation: CASSPTGVGATNEKLFF. The V and J genes are TRBV28 and TRBJ1-4, with TRBD1 matching over 7 bases. CDR1 and CDR2 (germline): MDHEN, SYDVKM. The CDR3 contains 17 residues. V was pared by 5 bases and J by 0 bases, with 9 bases of the junction left unmatched.

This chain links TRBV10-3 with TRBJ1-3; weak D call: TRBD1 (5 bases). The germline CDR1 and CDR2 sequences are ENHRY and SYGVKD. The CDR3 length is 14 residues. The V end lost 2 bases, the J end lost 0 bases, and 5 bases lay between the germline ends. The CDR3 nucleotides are TGTGCCATCAGTGAGACAGGCTCTGGAAACACCATATATTTT. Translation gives CAISETGSGNTIYF.

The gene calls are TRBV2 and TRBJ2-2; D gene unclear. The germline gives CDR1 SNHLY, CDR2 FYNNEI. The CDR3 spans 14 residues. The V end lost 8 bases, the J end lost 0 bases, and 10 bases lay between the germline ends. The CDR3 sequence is CASLGRANTGELFF. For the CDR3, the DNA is TGTGCCAGCCTTGGTCGAGCGAACACCGGGGAGCTGTTTTTT.

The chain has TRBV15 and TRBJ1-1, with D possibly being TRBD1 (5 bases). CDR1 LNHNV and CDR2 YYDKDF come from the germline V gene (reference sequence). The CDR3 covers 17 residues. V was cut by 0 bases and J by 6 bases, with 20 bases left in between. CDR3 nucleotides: TGTGCCACCAGCAGAGACGGTATGGTGAGTAGGGGCGCTGAAGCTTTCTTT. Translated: CATSRDGMVSRGAEAFF.

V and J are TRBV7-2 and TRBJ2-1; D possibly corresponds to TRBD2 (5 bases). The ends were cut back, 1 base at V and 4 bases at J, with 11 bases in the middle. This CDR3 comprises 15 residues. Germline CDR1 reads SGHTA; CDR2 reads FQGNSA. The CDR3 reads CASSLDRGRYNEQFF. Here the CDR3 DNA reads TGTGCCAGCAGCTTAGATCGGGGTCGGTACAATGAGCAGTTCTTC.

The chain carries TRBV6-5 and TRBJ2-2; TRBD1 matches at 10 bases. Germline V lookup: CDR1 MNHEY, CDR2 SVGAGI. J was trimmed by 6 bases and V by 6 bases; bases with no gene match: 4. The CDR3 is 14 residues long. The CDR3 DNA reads TGTGCCAGCAGGACAGGGGGCATGGCCGGGGAGCTGTTTTTT. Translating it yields CASRTGGMAGELFF.

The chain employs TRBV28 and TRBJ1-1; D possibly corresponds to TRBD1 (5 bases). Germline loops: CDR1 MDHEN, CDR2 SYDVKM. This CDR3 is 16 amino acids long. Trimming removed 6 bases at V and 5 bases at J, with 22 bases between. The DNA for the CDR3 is TGTGCCAGCAGCCGAGGGCGGGGGGGTAGGAGAACTGAAGCTTTCTTT. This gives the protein CASSRGRGGRRTEAFF.

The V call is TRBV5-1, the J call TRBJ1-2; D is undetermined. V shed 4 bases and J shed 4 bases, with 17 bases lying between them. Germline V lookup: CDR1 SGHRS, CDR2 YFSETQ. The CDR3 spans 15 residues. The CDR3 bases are TGCGCCAGCAGCGAGGCTCCACCCTCGGCCTATGGCTACACCTTC. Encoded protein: CASSEAPPSAYGYTF. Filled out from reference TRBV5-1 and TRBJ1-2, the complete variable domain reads KAGVTQTPRYLIKTRGQQVTLSCSPISGHRSVSWYQQTPGQGLQFLFEYFSETQRNKGNFPGRFSGRQFSNSRSEMNVSTLELGDSALYLCASSEAPPSAYGYTFGSGTRLTVV.

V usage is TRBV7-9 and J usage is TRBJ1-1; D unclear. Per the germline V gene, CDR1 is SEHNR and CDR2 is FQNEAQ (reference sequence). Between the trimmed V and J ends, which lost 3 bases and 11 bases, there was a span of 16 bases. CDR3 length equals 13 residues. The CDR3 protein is CASSLEGRLGAFF. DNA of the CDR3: TGTGCCAGCAGCTTGGAGGGCCGCCTCGGGGCTTTCTTT.

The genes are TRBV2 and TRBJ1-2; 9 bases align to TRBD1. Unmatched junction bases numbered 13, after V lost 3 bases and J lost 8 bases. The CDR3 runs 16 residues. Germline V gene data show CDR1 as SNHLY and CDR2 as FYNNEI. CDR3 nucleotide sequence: TGTGCCAGCAGTGACAACCCGGACAGGGGCGTGACAGGCTACACCTTC. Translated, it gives CASSDNPDRGVTGYTF.

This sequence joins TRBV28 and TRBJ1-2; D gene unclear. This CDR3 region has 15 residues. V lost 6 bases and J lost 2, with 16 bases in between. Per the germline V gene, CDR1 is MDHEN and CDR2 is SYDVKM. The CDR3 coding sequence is TGTGCCAGCAGGCCGGCCGGCGTCGGGAACTATGGCTACACCTTC. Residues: CASRPAGVGNYGYTF.

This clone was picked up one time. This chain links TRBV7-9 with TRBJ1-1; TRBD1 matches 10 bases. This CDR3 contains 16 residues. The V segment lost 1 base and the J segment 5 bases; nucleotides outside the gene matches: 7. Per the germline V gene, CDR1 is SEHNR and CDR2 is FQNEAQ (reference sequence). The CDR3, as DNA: TGTGCCAGCAGCTTAGATGTCGGACAGGGGGGGACTGAAGCTTTCTTT. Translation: CASSLDVGQGGTEAFF.

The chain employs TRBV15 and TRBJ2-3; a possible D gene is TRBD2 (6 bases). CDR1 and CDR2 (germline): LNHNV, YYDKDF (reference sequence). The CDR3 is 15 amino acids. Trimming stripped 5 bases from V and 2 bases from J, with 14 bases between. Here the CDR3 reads CATSSRLGNTDTQYF. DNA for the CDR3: TGTGCCACCAGCTCCCGACTAGGGAACACAGATACGCAGTATTTT.

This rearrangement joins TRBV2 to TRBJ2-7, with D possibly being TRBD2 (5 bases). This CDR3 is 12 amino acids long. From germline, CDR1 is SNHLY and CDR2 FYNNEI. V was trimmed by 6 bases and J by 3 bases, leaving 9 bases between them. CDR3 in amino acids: CASRTRIYEQYF. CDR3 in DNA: TGTGCCAGCAGAACTAGGATCTACGAGCAGTACTTC.

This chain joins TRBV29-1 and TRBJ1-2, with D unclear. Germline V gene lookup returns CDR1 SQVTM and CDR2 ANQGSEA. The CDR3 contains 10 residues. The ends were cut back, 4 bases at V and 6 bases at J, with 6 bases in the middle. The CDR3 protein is CSVAGNGYTF. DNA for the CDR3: TGCAGCGTTGCCGGGAATGGCTACACCTTC. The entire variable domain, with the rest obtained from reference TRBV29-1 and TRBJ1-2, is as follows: SAVISQKPSRDICQRGTSLTIQCQVDSQVTMMFWYRQQPGQSLTLIATANQGSEATYESGFVIDKFPISRPNLTFSTLTVSNMSPEDSSIYLCSVAGNGYTFGSGTRLTVV.

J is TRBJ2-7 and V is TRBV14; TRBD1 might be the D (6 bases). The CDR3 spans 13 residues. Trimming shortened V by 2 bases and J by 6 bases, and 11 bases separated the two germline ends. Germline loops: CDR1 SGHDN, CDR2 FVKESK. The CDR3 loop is CASSQWPTGEQYF. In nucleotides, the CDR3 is TGTGCCAGCAGCCAATGGCCGACAGGCGAGCAGTACTTC.

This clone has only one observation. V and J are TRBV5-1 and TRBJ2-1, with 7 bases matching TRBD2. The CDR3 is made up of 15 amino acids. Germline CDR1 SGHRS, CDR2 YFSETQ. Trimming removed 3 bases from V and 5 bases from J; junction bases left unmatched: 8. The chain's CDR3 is CASSSGLVSHNEQFF. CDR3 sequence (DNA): TGCGCCAGCAGCTCAGGACTAGTTTCCCACAATGAGCAGTTCTTC.

This chain's CDR3 is CASRPGRGRNTEAFF. The CDR3 nucleotides are TGTGCCAGTCGCCCGGGCAGGGGGCGAAACACTGAAGCTTTCTTT. The chain uses TRBV28 and TRBJ1-1, with 8 positions matching TRBD1. The germline V gene encodes CDR1 MDHEN and CDR2 SYDVKM. There are 15 residues in the CDR3. The V gene end was trimmed by 9 bases and the J gene end by 2 bases; junction bases not matched to a gene: 11.

CDR3 in amino acids: CATSDSGDPGTRDEQYF. Written as DNA, the CDR3 is TGTGCCACCAGTGATTCAGGAGACCCCGGGACTAGAGACGAGCAGTACTTC. J is TRBJ2-7 and V is TRBV15, with 8 bases aligning to TRBD2. J was trimmed by 5 bases and V by 6 bases; bases with no gene match: 18. This CDR3 region has 17 residues. Germline values: CDR1 LNHNV, CDR2 YYDKDF (reference sequence).

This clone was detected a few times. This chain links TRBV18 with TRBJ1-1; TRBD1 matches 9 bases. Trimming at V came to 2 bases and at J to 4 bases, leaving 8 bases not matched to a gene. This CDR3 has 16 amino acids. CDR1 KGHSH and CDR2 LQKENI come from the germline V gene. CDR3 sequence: CASSPATGGAGTEAFF. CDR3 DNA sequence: TGTGCCAGCTCACCAGCGACAGGGGGAGCGGGCACTGAAGCTTTCTTT.

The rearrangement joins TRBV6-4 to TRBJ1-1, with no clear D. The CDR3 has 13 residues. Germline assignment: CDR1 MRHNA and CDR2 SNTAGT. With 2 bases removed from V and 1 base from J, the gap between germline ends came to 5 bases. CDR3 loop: CASSDGQNTEAFF. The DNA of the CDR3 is TGTGCCAGCAGTGACGGGCAGAACACTGAAGCTTTCTTT.

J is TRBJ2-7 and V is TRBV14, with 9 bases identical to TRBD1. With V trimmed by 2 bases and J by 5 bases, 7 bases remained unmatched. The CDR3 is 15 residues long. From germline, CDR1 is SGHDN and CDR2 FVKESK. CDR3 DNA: TGTGCCAGCAGCCAAAGGGACAGGGCTGTAAACGAGCAGTACTTC. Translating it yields CASSQRDRAVNEQYF.

The CDR3 coding sequence is TGTGCCTGGAGCAAGGGGGAGGGACGGAGCTACACCTTC. Amino acid sequence: CAWSKGEGRSYTF. The rearrangement uses TRBV30 and TRBJ1-2; D is possibly TRBD1 (6 bases). CDR1 is GTSNPN, CDR2 SVGIG, per germline (reference sequence). This CDR3 has 13 residues. The V gene lost 3 bases and the J gene lost 9 bases, with 17 bases spanning the gap.

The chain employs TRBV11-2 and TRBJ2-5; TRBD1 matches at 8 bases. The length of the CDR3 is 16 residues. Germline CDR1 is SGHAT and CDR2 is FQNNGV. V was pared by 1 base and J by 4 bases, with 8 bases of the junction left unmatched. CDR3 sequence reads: CASSLVQGAQGETQYF. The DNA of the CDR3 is TGTGCCAGCAGCTTAGTGCAGGGGGCACAAGGAGAGACCCAGTACTTC.

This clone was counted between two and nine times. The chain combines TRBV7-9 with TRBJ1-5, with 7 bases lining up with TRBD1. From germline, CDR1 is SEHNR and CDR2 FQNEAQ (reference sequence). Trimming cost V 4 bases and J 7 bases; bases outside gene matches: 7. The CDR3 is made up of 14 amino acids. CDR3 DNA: TGTGCCAGCAGCTCGACAGGGATCGGGCAGCCCCAGCATTTT. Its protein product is CASSSTGIGQPQHF.